This TCR beta chain appears in the sequencing data of a study of CD8 T cells in Susac syndrome. Reverse transcription of 0.5 to 1 ug RNA was performed with random hexamers. TCRdb used MiXCR to reprocess the immunoSEQ multiplex PCR reads, holding one entry per CDR3 protein. The sample consists of some 110,000 distinct CDR3 sequences, around 94% of them appearing once. The sequence came from a human donor with Susac syndrome. Sequencing used CD8+ T cells from PBMCs.

The CDR3 nucleotides are TGCAGTGCTCGGGGGACAGAGCCCAATCAGCCCCAGCATTTT. The encoded protein is CSARGTEPNQPQHF. The genes are TRBV20-1 and TRBJ1-5; 7 bases align to TRBD1. CDR1 DFQATT and CDR2 SNEGSKA come from the germline V gene (reference sequence). The ends lost 5 bases at V and 3 bases at J; junction bases unmatched: 7. This CDR3 comprises 14 residues.